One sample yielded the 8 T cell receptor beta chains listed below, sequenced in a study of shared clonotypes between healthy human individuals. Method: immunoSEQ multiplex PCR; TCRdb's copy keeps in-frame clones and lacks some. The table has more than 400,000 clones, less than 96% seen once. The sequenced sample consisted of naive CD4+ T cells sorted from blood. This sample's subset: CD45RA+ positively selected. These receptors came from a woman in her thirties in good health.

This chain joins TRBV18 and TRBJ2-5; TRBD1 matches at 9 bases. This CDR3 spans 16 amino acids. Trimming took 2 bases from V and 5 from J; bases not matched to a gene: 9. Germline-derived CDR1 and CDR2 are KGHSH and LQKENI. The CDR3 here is CASSPKKTDRGETQYF. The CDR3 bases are TGTGCCAGCTCACCAAAGAAGACCGACAGGGGGGAGACCCAGTACTTC. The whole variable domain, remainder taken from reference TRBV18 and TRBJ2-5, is NAGVMQNPRHLVRRRGQEARLRCSPMKGHSHVYWYRQLPEEGLKFMVYLQKENIIDESGMPKERFSAEFPKEGPSILRIQQVVRGDSAAYFCASSPKKTDRGETQYFGPGTRLLVL.

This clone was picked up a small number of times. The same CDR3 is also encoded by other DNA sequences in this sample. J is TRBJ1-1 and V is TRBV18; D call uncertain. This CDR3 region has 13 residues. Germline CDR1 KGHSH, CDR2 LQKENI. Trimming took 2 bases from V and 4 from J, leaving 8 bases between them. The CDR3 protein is CASSPGVGTEAFF. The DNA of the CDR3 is TGTGCCAGCTCACCAGGGGTGGGCACTGAAGCTTTCTTT.

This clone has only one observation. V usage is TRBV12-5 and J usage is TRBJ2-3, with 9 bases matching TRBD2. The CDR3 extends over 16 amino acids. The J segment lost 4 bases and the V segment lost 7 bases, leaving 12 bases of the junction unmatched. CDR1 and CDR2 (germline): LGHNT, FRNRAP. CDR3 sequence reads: CASALFIAGVPDTQYF. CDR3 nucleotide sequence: TGTGCTAGTGCCCTATTCATAGCGGGAGTCCCAGATACGCAGTATTTT.

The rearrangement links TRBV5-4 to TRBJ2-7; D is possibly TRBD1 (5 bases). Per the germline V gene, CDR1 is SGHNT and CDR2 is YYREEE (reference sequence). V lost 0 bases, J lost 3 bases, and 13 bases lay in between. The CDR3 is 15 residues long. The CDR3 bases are TGTGCCAGCAGCTTGGGGGGCCTAGAACGCTACGAGCAGTACTTC. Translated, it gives CASSLGGLERYEQYF.

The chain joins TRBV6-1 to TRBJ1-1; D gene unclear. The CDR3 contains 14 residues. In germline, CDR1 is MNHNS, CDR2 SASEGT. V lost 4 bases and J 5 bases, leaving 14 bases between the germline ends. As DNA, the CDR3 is TGTGCCAGCAGTGTCCGCCACCTAGGGACTGAAGCTTTCTTT. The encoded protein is CASSVRHLGTEAFF.

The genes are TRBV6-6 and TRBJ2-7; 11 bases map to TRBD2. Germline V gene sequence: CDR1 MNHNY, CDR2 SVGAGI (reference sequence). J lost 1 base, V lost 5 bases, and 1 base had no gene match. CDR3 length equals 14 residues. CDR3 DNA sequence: TGTGCCAGCAGTCGACTAGCGGGATCCTACGAGCAGTACTTC. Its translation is CASSRLAGSYEQYF.

CDR3 coding DNA: TGTGCCAGCAGTCCGACCGAGCAGTACTTC. Translating gives CASSPTEQYF. V is TRBV21-1 and J is TRBJ2-7. TRBV21-1 is recorded as a pseudogene. The CDR3 runs 10 residues.

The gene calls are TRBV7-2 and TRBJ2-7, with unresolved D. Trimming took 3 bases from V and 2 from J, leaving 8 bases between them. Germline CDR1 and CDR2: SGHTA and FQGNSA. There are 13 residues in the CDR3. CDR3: CASSFVLAYEQYF. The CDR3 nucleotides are TGTGCCAGCAGCTTTGTCCTGGCCTACGAGCAGTACTTC.